The clone carrying this TCR beta chain turned up a few times. The antigen remains unidentified. This entry comes from a study of beta chain features in type 1 diabetes. A CD45RO/CCR7/CD25/CD127/CD95/CD27 panel sorted naive, central memory, regulatory and stem cell-like memory CD4+ cells. Study observations and caveats: Within each of all four CD4+ subsets, Type 1 diabetes patients had TCRB CDR3s that were moderately but significantly shorter. A pattern of fewer insertions and more deletions at VDJ junctions was seen in type 1 diabetes patients.

Reverse transcribing all isolated RNA meant expressed TCRB transcripts were sequenced. Naive, central memory and regulatory T cell samples produced a mean of approximately 4 million reads. Libraries were prepared by immunoSEQ multiplex PCR; TCRdb keeps only in-frame clonotypes and omits some of them. The sample consists of about 640,000 clones, approximately 13% of them appearing once. Material: naive CD4+ T cells from blood. The sequence derives from a man in his thirties or forties with type 1 diabetes.

CDR3 bases: TGTGCCAGCAGCGCACAGCAGCTAGGCTATGGCTACACCTTC. Amino acid sequence: CASSAQQLGYGYTF. V usage is TRBV7-2 and J usage is TRBJ1-2; D not certain. The CDR3 is made up of 14 amino acids. V lost 5 bases and J 4 bases, leaving 14 bases between the germline ends. The germline V gene has CDR1 SGHTA and CDR2 FQGNSA.